Presented here are 4 T cell receptor beta chains from one specimen sequenced in a study of CD8 T cells in Susac syndrome (dated by TCRdb to the late 2010s). The method was the immunoSEQ multiplex PCR assay. RNA was extracted using the RNeasy kit, and roughly 0.5 to 1 ug of the RNA was reverse transcribed with random hexamers. TCRdb handled the public reads itself, with Q25 trimming in fastp and clone calling in MiXCR, and kept productive beta chains. Every CDR3 protein is listed once, alongside the most common genes and DNA of its rows. The sample table contains around 71,000 distinct CDR3 sequences; only one count was recorded for 96% of them. 0.11% of the sample comes from the top ten. The sample consisted of CD4+ T cells from PBMCs. The receptors shown here come from a human donor with multiple sclerosis.

This chain connects TRBV12-3 or TRBV12-4 to TRBJ2-1; D may be TRBD2 (6 bases). This CDR3 is 13 amino acids long. V lost 3 bases to trimming and J lost 10 bases, with 13 bases between them. CDR3 region: CASSFGTAREQFF. The DNA for the CDR3 is TGTGCCAGCAGTTTCGGGACTGCAAGGGAGCAGTTCTTC.

The J gene is TRBJ1-6, the V gene TRBV2, with TRBD1 matching 9 bases. Germline-derived CDR1 and CDR2 are SNHLY and FYNNEI. Germline trimming cut 4 bases from V and 2 bases from J; bases unmatched to any gene: 3. The CDR3 consists of 16 residues. The CDR3, as DNA: TGTGCCAGCAGTGTTGGGACAGGGACCTATAATTCACCCCTCCACTTT. Translation: CASSVGTGTYNSPLHF.

This rearrangement joins TRBV12-3 or TRBV12-4 to TRBJ1-5; 9 bases map to TRBD1. The length of the CDR3 is 15 residues. Trimming cost V 6 bases and J 3 bases; bases outside gene matches: 6. The CDR3 sequence is CASSSTGGLNQPQHF. The CDR3 DNA follows: TGTGCCAGCAGCTCGACAGGGGGGCTCAATCAGCCCCAGCATTTT.

The chain recombines TRBV28 with TRBJ2-2, with a weak D call TRBD1 (6 bases). The CDR3 sequence is 16 residues long. V was cut by 4 bases and J by 0 bases, with 12 bases left in between. Germline V gives CDR1 MDHEN, CDR2 SYDVKM. This chain's CDR3 is CASSSPGQTNTGELFF. CDR3 bases: TGTGCCAGCAGTTCTCCCGGACAGACGAACACCGGGGAGCTGTTTTTT.